This T cell receptor (beta chain) was observed in a study of early T cells in non-severe SARS-CoV-2 infection. MiXCR was run by TCRdb on the 5' RACE reads, yielding one entry per CDR3 protein. The repertoire consists of roughly 100,000 distinct CDR3 sequences, with over 10% occurring once and the leading ten covering approximately 6.4%. This CDR3 has 12 residues. The germline V and J ends were trimmed by 4 bases and 6 bases, with 9 bases remaining between them. Looked up from germline, CDR1 is MNHEY and CDR2 is SVGEGT. This clonotype was observed at least ten times. The V and J genes are TRBV6-2 or TRBV6-3 and TRBJ1-2; no clear D. Sequencing used whole blood. The clonotype was recovered from an adult who was a healthcare worker with PCR-confirmed SARS-CoV-2 infection or an uninfected control (not recorded which). CDR3 sequence: CASSWATHGYTF. CDR3 sequence (DNA): TGTGCCAGCAGTTGGGCCACCCATGGCTACACCTTC.